A selection of T cell receptor beta chains follows, all from one sample in a study of post-analysis software for immune sequencing data. One entry per CDR3 protein, called by TCRdb with MiXCR from the PCR reads. This sample has hundreds of thousands of distinct CDR3 sequences, with 30% found just once. Specimen: blood. The source is a girl aged 5-17 years with multiple sclerosis. Both conserved end residues are part of each CDR3. A D gene is named only where the DNA matches it firmly. Not every row has a clone size; where given, it reads once, few, many or a size class.

v_call	j_call	d_call	clone_size	cdr3_aa	cdr3_nt
TRBV3-1	TRBJ1-2	NA	NA	CATTPTRLSYGYTF	TGTGCCACCACTCCGACCCGGCTAAGCTATGGCTACACCTTC
TRBV6-5	TRBJ2-2	NA	NA	CASSYSQYTGELFF	TGTGCCAGCAGTTACTCTCAGTACACCGGGGAGCTGTTTTTT
TRBV6-5	TRBJ1-1	NA	NA	CASSYSPTEAFF	TGTGCCAGCAGTTACTCCCCCACTGAAGCTTTCTTT
TRBV7-2	TRBJ2-7	TRBD2	NA	CASSQRGTSGPPYEQYF	TGTGCCAGCAGCCAAAGGGGGACTAGCGGGCCTCCCTACGAGCAGTACTTC
TRBV28	TRBJ2-3	TRBD2	NA	CASSLKGLAGDTQYF	TGTGCCAGCAGTTTAAAAGGACTAGCGGGAGATACGCAGTATTTT
TRBV7-2	TRBJ2-6	NA	few	CASSEAGYGANVLTF	TGTGCCAGCAGCGAGGCAGGGTATGGGGCCAACGTCCTGACTTTC
TRBV12-3/TRBV12-4	TRBJ2-3	NA	few	CASRRDTDTQYF	TGTGCCAGCAGAAGGGACACAGATACGCAGTATTTT
TRBV27	TRBJ1-1	NA	NA	CASSLSSGAPGTEAFF	TGTGCCAGCAGTTTATCCTCAGGGGCCCCCGGCACTGAAGCTTTCTTT
TRBV2	TRBJ2-1	NA	NA	CASFFRLGGLGGNEQFF	TGTGCCAGCTTTTTTAGACTGGGGGGGCTGGGGGGAAACGAGCAGTTCTTC
TRBV10-2	TRBJ2-7	NA	NA	CASSRTTSSYEQYF	TGCGCCAGCAGTCGGACTACGAGCTCCTACGAGCAGTACTTC
TRBV12-3/TRBV12-4	TRBJ2-3	NA	few	CASTQRGLAQDTQYF	TGTGCCAGCACCCAAAGAGGGCTAGCTCAAGATACGCAGTATTTT
TRBV20-1	TRBJ2-1	TRBD2	few	CSASRLAGEFYNEQFF	TGCAGTGCTTCTCGACTAGCGGGAGAGTTTTACAATGAGCAGTTCTTC
TRBV7-9	TRBJ2-1	NA	NA	CASSISGSGYNEQFF	TGTGCCAGCAGCATATCGGGGTCGGGATACAATGAGCAGTTCTTC
TRBV3-1	TRBJ2-4	NA	few	CASSQDGTAKNIQYF	TGTGCCAGCAGCCAAGATGGCACCGCCAAAAACATTCAGTACTTC
TRBV4-3	TRBJ1-1	TRBD1	few	CASSTGQGAGTEAFF	TGCGCCAGCAGCACCGGACAGGGGGCGGGGACTGAAGCTTTCTTT
TRBV5-1	TRBJ2-1	NA	few	CASSWGLHEQFF	TGCGCCAGCAGCTGGGGACTTCATGAGCAGTTCTTC
TRBV20-1	TRBJ2-5	TRBD2	NA	CSAERRERVETQYF	TGCAGTGCGGAAAGGCGGGAGAGGGTAGAGACCCAGTACTTC
TRBV7-2	TRBJ2-3	NA	NA	CASSLARAALTDTQYF	TGTGCCAGCAGCTTAGCGAGGGCCGCACTCACAGATACGCAGTATTTT
TRBV10-2	TRBJ2-4	NA	few	CASREDWGNIQYF	TGCGCCAGCAGGGAGGACTGGGGGAACATTCAGTACTTC
TRBV12-3/TRBV12-4	TRBJ2-7	NA	NA	CASSFYRGYEQYF	TGTGCCAGCAGTTTTTATCGGGGCTACGAGCAGTACTTC
TRBV15	TRBJ2-1	TRBD1	NA	CATERQGPNEQFF	TGTGCCACCGAAAGACAGGGGCCGAATGAGCAGTTCTTC
TRBV24-1	TRBJ1-1	NA	NA	CATSAGRRTEAFF	TGTGCCACCAGTGCGGGCAGAAGGACTGAAGCTTTCTTT
TRBV15	TRBJ1-1	NA	once	CATSRAGVNTEAFF	TGTGCCACCAGCAGAGCCGGAGTGAACACTGAAGCTTTCTTT
TRBV10-3	TRBJ2-4	NA	few	CAISESMGTVANIQYF	TGTGCCATCAGTGAGTCGATGGGGACGGTCGCTAACATTCAGTACTTC
TRBV10-3	TRBJ2-3	TRBD1	few	CAISEGTGETDTQYF	TGTGCCATCAGTGAAGGGACAGGGGAGACAGATACGCAGTATTTT
TRBV4-3	TRBJ2-7	TRBD1	few	CASSQEFGTGGHEQYF	TGCGCCAGCAGCCAAGAATTTGGGACAGGGGGCCACGAGCAGTACTTC
TRBV20-1	TRBJ1-1	NA	NA	CSARLAGRTEAFF	TGCAGCGCTAGGTTGGCAGGGAGGACTGAAGCTTTCTTT
TRBV5-1	TRBJ2-3	NA	few	CASSLAGRVWTDTQYF	TGCGCCAGCAGCTTGGCCGGCAGGGTATGGACAGATACGCAGTATTTT